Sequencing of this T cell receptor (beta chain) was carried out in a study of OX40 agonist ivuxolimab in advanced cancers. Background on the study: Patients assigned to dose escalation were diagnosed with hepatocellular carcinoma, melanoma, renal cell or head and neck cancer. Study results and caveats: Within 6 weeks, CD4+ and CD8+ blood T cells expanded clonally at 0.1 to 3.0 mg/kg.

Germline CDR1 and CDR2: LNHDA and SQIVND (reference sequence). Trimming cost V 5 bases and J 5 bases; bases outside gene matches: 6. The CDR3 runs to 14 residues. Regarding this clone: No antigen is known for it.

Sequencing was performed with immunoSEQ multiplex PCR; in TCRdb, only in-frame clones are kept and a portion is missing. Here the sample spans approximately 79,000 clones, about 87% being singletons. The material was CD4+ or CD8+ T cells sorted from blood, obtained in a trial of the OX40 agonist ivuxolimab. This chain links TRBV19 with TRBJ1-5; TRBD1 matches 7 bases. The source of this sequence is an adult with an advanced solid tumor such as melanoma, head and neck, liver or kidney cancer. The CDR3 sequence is CASSPTGKDQPQHF. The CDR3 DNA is TGTGCCAGTAGTCCGACAGGGAAGGATCAGCCCCAGCATTTT. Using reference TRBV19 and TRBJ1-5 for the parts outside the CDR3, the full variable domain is DGGITQSPKYLFRKEGQNVTLSCEQNLNHDAMYWYRQDPGQGLRLIYYSQIVNDFQKGDIAEGYSVSREKKESFPLTVTSAQKNPTAFYLCASSPTGKDQPQHFGDGTRLSIL.